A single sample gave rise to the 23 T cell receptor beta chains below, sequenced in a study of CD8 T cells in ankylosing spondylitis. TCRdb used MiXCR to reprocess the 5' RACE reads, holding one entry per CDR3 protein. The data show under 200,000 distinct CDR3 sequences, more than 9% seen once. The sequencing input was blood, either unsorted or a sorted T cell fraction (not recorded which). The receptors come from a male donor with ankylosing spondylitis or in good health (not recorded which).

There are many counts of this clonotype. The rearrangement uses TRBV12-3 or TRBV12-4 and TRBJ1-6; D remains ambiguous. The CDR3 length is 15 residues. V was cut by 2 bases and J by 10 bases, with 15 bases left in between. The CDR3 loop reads CASSLTGRSGSPLHF. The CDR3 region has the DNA TGTGCCAGCAGTTTAACTGGTCGGTCCGGGTCACCCCTCCACTTT.

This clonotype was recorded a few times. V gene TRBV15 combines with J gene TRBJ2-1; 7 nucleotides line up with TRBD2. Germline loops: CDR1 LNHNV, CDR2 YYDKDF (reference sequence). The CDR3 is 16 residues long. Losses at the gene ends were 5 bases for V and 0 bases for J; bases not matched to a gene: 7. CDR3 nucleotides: TGTGCCACCAGCCCCCGGGACTACAGCTCCTACAATGAGCAGTTCTTC. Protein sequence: CATSPRDYSSYNEQFF.

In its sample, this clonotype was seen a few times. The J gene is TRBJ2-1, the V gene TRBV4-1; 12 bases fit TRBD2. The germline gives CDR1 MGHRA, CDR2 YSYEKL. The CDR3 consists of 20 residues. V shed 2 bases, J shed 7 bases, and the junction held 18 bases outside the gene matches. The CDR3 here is CASSQIWGSSGRAFRNEQFF. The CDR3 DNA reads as TGCGCCAGCAGCCAAATTTGGGGGTCTAGCGGGAGGGCCTTTAGGAATGAGCAGTTCTTC.

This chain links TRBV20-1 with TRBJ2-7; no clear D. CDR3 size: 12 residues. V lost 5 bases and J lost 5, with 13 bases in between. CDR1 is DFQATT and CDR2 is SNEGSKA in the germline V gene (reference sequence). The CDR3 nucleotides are TGCAGTGCTGGGCCCGCGAGGAACGAGCAGTACTTC. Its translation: CSAGPARNEQYF.

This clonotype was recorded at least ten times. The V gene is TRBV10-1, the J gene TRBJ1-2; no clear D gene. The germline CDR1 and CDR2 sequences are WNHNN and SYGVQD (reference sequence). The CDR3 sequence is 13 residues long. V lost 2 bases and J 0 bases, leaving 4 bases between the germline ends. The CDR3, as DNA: TGCGCCAGCAGTGAGCAGTCTAACTATGGCTACACCTTC. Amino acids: CASSEQSNYGYTF.

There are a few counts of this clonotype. The chain's CDR3 is CASSPTSGSSYNEQFF. DNA of the CDR3: TGCGCCAGCAGTCCAACTAGCGGGAGCTCCTACAATGAGCAGTTCTTC. V gene TRBV5-1 combines with J gene TRBJ2-1; TRBD2 aligns across 11 bases. J lost 0 bases, V lost 5 bases, and 4 bases had no gene match. This CDR3 has 16 residues. CDR1 and CDR2 from the germline V gene are SGHRS and YFSETQ.

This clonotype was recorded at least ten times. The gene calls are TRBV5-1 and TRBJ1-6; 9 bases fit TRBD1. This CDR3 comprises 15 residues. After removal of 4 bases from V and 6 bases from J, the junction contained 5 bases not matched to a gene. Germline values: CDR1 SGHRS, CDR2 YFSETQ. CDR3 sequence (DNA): TGCGCCAGCAGCCTACGGACAGGGGCTAATTCACCCCTCCACTTT. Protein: CASSLRTGANSPLHF.

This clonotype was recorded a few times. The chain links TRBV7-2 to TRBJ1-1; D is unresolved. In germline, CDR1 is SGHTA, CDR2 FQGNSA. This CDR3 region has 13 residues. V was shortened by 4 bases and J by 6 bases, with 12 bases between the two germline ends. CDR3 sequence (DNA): TGTGCCAGCAGCTCCCCGGTCTCGGCTGAAGCTTTCTTT. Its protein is CASSSPVSAEAFF.

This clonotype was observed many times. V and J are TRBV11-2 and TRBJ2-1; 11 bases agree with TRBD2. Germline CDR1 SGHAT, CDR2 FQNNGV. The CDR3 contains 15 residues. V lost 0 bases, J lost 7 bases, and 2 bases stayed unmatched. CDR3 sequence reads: CASSLDSGGANEQFF. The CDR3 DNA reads TGTGCCAGCAGCTTAGATAGCGGGGGGGCAAATGAGCAGTTCTTC.

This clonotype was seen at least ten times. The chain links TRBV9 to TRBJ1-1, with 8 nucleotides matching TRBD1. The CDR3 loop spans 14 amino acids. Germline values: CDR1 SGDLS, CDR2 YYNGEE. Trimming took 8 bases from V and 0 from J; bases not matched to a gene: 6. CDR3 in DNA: TGTGCCAGTTCCTGGACAGGGATGAACACTGAAGCTTTCTTT. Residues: CASSWTGMNTEAFF.

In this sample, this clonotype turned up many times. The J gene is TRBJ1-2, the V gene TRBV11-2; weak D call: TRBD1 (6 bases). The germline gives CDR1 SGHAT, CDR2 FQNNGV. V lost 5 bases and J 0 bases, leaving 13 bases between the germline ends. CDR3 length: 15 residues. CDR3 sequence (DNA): TGTGCCAGCAGCCTCACAGGGTTATCTAACTATGGCTACACCTTC. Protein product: CASSLTGLSNYGYTF.

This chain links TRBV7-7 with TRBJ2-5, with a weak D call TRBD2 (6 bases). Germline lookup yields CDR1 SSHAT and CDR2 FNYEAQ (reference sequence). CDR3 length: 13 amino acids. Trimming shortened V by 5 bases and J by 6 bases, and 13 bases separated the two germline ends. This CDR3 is CASSPVGGKTQYF. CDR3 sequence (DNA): TGTGCCAGCAGCCCCGTAGGCGGGAAGACCCAGTACTTC.

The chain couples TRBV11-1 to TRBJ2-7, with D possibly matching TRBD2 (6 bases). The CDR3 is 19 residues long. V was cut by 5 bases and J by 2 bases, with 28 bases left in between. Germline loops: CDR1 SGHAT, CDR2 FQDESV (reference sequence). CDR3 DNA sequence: TGTGCCAGCAGCCCCAAGCCTTTCCCCAGACGGGGGATTCCCTACGAGCAGTACTTC. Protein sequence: CASSPKPFPRRGIPYEQYF.

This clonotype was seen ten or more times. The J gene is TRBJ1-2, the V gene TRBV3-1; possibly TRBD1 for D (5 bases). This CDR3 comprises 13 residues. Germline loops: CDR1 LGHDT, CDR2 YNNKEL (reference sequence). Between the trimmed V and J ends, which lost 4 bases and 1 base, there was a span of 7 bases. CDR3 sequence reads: CASSPGYNYGYTF. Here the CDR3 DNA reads TGTGCCAGCAGCCCAGGGTATAACTATGGCTACACCTTC.

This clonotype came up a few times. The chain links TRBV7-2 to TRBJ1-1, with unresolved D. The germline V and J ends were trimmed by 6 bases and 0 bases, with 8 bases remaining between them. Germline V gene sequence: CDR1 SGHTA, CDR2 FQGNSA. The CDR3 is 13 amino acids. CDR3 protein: CASSLQLNTEAFF. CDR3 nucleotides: TGTGCCAGCAGTCTTCAGCTGAACACTGAAGCTTTCTTT.

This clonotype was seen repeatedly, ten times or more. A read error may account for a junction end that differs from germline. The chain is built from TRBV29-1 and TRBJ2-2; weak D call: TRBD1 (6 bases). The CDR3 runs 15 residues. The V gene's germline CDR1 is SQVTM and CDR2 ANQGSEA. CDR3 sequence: CSVEEGGRDTGELFF. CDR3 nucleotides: TGCAGCGTGGAAGAAGGGGGACGGGACACCGGGGAGCTGTTTTTT.

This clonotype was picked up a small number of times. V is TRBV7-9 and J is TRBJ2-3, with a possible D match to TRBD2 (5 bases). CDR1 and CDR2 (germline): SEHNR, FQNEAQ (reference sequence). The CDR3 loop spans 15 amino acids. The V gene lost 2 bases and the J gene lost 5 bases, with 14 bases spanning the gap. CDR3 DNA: TGTGCCAGCAGCTTAAGATCCGTTCGGGAAGATACGCAGTATTTT. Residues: CASSLRSVREDTQYF.

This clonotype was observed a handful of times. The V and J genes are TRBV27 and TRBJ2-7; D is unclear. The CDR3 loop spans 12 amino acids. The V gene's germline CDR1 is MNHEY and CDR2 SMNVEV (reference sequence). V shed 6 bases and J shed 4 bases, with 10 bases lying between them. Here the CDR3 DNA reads TGTGCCAGCAGCACCTTGGGGTACGAGCAGTACTTC. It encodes CASSTLGYEQYF.

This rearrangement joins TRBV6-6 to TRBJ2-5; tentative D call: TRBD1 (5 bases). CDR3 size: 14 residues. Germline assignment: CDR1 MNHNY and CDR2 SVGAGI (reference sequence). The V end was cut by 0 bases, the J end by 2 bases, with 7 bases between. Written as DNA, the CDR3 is TGTGCCAGCAGTTACTCCGACAGTCAAGAGACCCAGTACTTC. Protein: CASSYSDSQETQYF.

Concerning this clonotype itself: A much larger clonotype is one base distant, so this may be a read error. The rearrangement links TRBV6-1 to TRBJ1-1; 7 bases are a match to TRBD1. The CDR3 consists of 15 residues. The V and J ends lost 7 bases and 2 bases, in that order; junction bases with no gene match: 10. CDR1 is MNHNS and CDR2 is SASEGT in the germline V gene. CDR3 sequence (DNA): TGTGCCAGCATCGACAGGGCCGGGCCTAACACTGAAGCTTTCTTT. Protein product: CASIDRAGPNTEAFF.

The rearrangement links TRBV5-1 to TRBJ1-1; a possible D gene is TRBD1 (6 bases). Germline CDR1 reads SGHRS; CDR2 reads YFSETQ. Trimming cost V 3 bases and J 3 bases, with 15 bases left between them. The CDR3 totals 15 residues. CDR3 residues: CASSWKGRGDTEAFF. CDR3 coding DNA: TGCGCCAGCAGCTGGAAGGGGAGGGGGGACACTGAAGCTTTCTTT.

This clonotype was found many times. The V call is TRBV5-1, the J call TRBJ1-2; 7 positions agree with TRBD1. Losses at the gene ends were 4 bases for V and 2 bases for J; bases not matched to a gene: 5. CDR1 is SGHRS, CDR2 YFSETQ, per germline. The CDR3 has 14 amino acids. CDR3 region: CASSHETGNYGYTF. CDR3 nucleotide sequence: TGCGCCAGCAGCCACGAGACAGGGAACTATGGCTACACCTTC.

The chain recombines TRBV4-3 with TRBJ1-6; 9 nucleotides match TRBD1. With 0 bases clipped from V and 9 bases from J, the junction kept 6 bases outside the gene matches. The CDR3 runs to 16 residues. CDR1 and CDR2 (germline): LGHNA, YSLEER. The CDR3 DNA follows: TGCGCCAGCAGCCAAGATGGTCGACAGGGGGTTTCACCCCTCCACTTT. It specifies CASSQDGRQGVSPLHF.